Following are 24 T cell receptor beta chains from one sample sequenced in a study of T cell clones after liver transplantation. Some clones are missing from TCRdb's copy, which holds only in-frame ones; the method was immunoSEQ multiplex PCR. The sample has under 60,000 clones, about 70% seen once. This material consisted of CD4+ T cells from blood, taken at the 22-month timepoint. The receptors shown here come from a human patient who received a liver transplant. Part of the T cell pool may stem from the graft donor.

This clone appeared a few times. The chain recombines TRBV5-1 with TRBJ2-5; the D is unclear. Per the germline V gene, CDR1 is SGHRS and CDR2 is YFSETQ. V was shortened by 3 bases and J by 6 bases, with 15 bases between the two germline ends. The CDR3 runs to 14 residues. This CDR3 reads CASSSSDRWQTQYF. The CDR3 DNA reads TGCGCCAGCAGCTCATCGGACCGCTGGCAGACCCAGTACTTC.

The V call is TRBV6-6, the J call TRBJ1-2; D call uncertain. The germline CDR1 and CDR2 sequences are MNHNY and SVGAGI (reference sequence). V was pared by 2 bases and J by 2 bases, with 12 bases between. CDR3 size: 15 residues. The CDR3 is CASSYDLGRNYGYTF. CDR3 coding DNA: TGTGCCAGCAGTTACGATCTTGGACGGAACTATGGCTACACCTTC.

V usage is TRBV2 and J usage is TRBJ2-1; 12 bases line up with TRBD2. Germline V gene lookup returns CDR1 SNHLY and CDR2 FYNNEI. The CDR3 totals 15 residues. With 5 bases clipped from V and 6 bases from J, the junction kept 5 bases outside the gene matches. The CDR3 nucleotides read TGTGCCAGCAGTCGTACTAGCGGGGGGACCAATGAGCAGTTCTTC. It codes for CASSRTSGGTNEQFF.

The chain uses TRBV9 and TRBJ2-5; 12 bases are a match to TRBD2. The CDR3 is 16 residues long. Germline V gene lookup returns CDR1 SGDLS and CDR2 YYNGEE. J lost 5 bases, V lost 1 base, and 6 bases had no gene match. DNA of the CDR3: TGTGCCAGCAGCGTATCTAGCGGGGGGGCCTGGGAGACCCAGTACTTC. The encoded protein is CASSVSSGGAWETQYF.

There are a few counts of this clone. This chain links TRBV10-3 with TRBJ2-7; the D is unclear. V was pared by 0 bases and J by 2 bases, with 11 bases between. This CDR3 region has 15 residues. Per germline, CDR1 ENHRY and CDR2 SYGVKD. In nucleotides, the CDR3 is TGTGCCATCAGTGAGTCCTCACATAATCCCTACGAGCAGTACTTC. Translating it yields CAISESSHNPYEQYF.

This clone showed up just a few times. The chain joins TRBV7-8 to TRBJ2-4; TRBD2 matches at 14 bases. CDR3 length: 18 residues. With V trimmed by 5 bases and J by 4 bases, 10 bases remained unmatched. CDR1 is SGHVS and CDR2 is FQNEAQ in the germline V gene. CDR3 loop: CASSPPLRLAGGKNIQYF. The CDR3 region has the DNA TGTGCCAGCAGCCCGCCCCTACGACTAGCGGGGGGGAAAAACATTCAGTACTTC.

This clone was counted a few times. The rearrangement links TRBV30 to TRBJ1-1; the D gene is possibly TRBD1 (6 bases). There are 14 residues in the CDR3. V was shortened by 2 bases and J by 8 bases, with 18 bases between the two germline ends. Germline V gene sequence: CDR1 GTSNPN, CDR2 SVGIG (reference sequence). The DNA of the CDR3 is TGTGCCTGGAGTATCCTGACAGGACCCCGGGAAGCTTTCTTT. Its translation: CAWSILTGPREAFF.

This chain connects TRBV11-2 to TRBJ1-3; 7 bases are shared with TRBD1. Germline assignment: CDR1 SGHAT and CDR2 FQNNGV. There are 15 residues in the CDR3. Trimming at V came to 6 bases and at J to 2 bases, leaving 7 bases not matched to a gene. Here the CDR3 reads CASSDVRGTGNTIYF. The DNA of the CDR3 is TGTGCCAGCAGTGACGTCAGGGGGACTGGAAACACCATATATTTT.

This clone was recorded once. The rearrangement links TRBV5-5 to TRBJ1-5; 12 nucleotides agree with TRBD1. The CDR3 totals 15 residues. The V segment lost 4 bases and the J segment 5 bases; nucleotides outside the gene matches: 4. Germline V lookup: CDR1 SGHKS, CDR2 YYEKEE (reference sequence). CDR3 DNA: TGTGCCAGCAGCCCCGGGACAGGGGGCGATCAGCCCCAGCATTTT. This gives the protein CASSPGTGGDQPQHF.

CDR3 sequence reads: CSVEGSGGVGTDTQYF. The CDR3 DNA sequence: TGCAGCGTTGAAGGGTCAGGGGGCGTGGGCACAGATACGCAGTATTTT. V is TRBV29-1 and J is TRBJ2-3; 8 bases line up with TRBD1. The CDR3 has 16 amino acids. The V gene end was trimmed by 1 base and the J gene end by 1 base; junction bases not matched to a gene: 7. The germline V gene has CDR1 SQVTM and CDR2 ANQGSEA.

A single count supports this clone. The J gene is TRBJ1-2, the V gene TRBV9; tentative D call: TRBD1 (5 bases). V was shortened by 4 bases and J by 8 bases, with 12 bases between the two germline ends. CDR1 is SGDLS, CDR2 YYNGEE, per germline. The CDR3 covers 12 residues. CDR3 in DNA: TGTGCCAGCAGCACGGGGACGGCCGGCTACACCTTC. It translates to CASSTGTAGYTF.

The chain joins TRBV12-2 to TRBJ2-2; the D segment call TRBD1 is taken from the table without a DNA check. TRBV12-2 is marked as a pseudogene. This CDR3 spans 15 amino acids. This chain's CDR3 is CASRLGQGYTGELFF. The CDR3 DNA reads TGTGCAAGTCGCTTAGGACAGGGGTACACCGGGGAGCTGTTTTTT.

The V call is TRBV27, the J call TRBJ2-2, with D unclear. Germline CDR1 is MNHEY and CDR2 is SMNVEV (reference sequence). The CDR3 is 17 residues long. V lost 2 bases, J lost 0 bases, and 13 bases lay in between. The CDR3 coding sequence is TGTGCCAGCAGTTTAAATGGGCAACTCGCGAACACCGGGGAGCTGTTTTTT. Its translation is CASSLNGQLANTGELFF.

The chain employs TRBV29-1 and TRBJ2-7; TRBD1 agrees at 9 bases. V gave up 7 bases and J gave up 2 bases; unmatched junction bases: 6. The CDR3 spans 13 residues. Germline V gene sequence: CDR1 SQVTM, CDR2 ANQGSEA. This CDR3 reads CSATGTGTYEQYF. CDR3 sequence (DNA): TGCAGCGCCACCGGGACAGGGACCTACGAGCAGTACTTC.

The J gene is TRBJ1-1, the V gene TRBV19, with TRBD1 matching over 10 bases. The V segment lost 4 bases and the J segment 5 bases; nucleotides outside the gene matches: 1. CDR1 and CDR2 from the germline V gene are LNHDA and SQIVND (reference sequence). This CDR3 region has 13 residues. CDR3 protein: CASSKDRGTEAFF. The DNA for the CDR3 is TGTGCCAGTAGTAAGGACAGGGGGACTGAAGCTTTCTTT.

The chain carries TRBV23-1 and TRBJ1-5; D remains unclear. TRBV23-1 is recorded as an ORF, its role being uncertain. The CDR3 is 18 residues long. V dropped 1 base and J dropped 0 bases, with 16 bases sitting between them. The CDR3 spells CASSQWEGRGYSNQPQHF. DNA for the CDR3: TGCGCCAGCAGTCAATGGGAGGGCCGGGGATATAGCAATCAGCCCCAGCATTTT.

The genes are TRBV13 and TRBJ2-7, with TRBD2 matching over 8 bases. CDR1 is PRHDT and CDR2 is FYEKMQ in the germline V gene (reference sequence). The V and J ends lost 4 bases and 5 bases, in that order; junction bases with no gene match: 10. This CDR3 spans 15 amino acids. The CDR3 DNA is TGTGCCAGCAGCTACGGGACTAGTAAGGGCAACGAGCAGTACTTC. This sequence encodes CASSYGTSKGNEQYF. Full variable domain (outside the CDR3, taken from reference TRBV13 and TRBJ2-7): AAGVIQSPRHLIKEKRETATLKCYPIPRHDTVYWYQQGPGQDPQFLISFYEKMQSDKGSIPDRFSAQQFSDYHSELNMSSLELGDSALYFCASSYGTSKGNEQYFGPGTRLTVT.

The gene calls are TRBV19 and TRBJ1-5; TRBD1 matches at 10 bases. V was pared by 4 bases and J by 4 bases, with 4 bases of the junction left unmatched. In germline, CDR1 is LNHDA, CDR2 SQIVND (reference sequence). The CDR3 has 15 amino acids. Written as DNA, the CDR3 is TGTGCCAGTAGTAGAGGGACAGGGGAGAATCAGCCCCAGCATTTT. Translation gives CASSRGTGENQPQHF.

The V gene is TRBV9, the J gene TRBJ2-3; TRBD2 matches at 13 bases. Germline assignment: CDR1 SGDLS and CDR2 YYNGEE. The CDR3 runs 17 residues. The J segment lost 2 bases and the V segment lost 3 bases, leaving 6 bases of the junction unmatched. CDR3 protein: CASSAWTSGGTTDTQYF. In DNA, the CDR3 is TGTGCCAGCAGCGCATGGACTAGCGGGGGCACCACAGATACGCAGTATTTT.

The chain uses TRBV6-5 and TRBJ1-1, with a tentative D call TRBD1 (6 bases). Germline loops: CDR1 MNHEY, CDR2 SVGAGI. The CDR3 length is 16 residues. V was clipped by 2 bases and J by 1 base, with 14 bases between them. CDR3 DNA sequence: TGTGCCAGCAGTTACGCGGCAGGGGTGAGGAACACTGAAGCTTTCTTT. Translating it yields CASSYAAGVRNTEAFF.

The chain recombines TRBV5-1 with TRBJ2-1; maybe TRBD1 (5 bases). The CDR3 contains 14 residues. V lost 10 bases and J lost 0, with 14 bases in between. CDR1 is SGHRS, CDR2 YFSETQ, per germline. The CDR3 loop reads CASARQYSYNEQFF. The CDR3 region has the DNA TGCGCCTCCGCCAGACAGTACTCCTACAATGAGCAGTTCTTC. Based on the CDR3 plus reference TRBV5-1 and TRBJ2-1, the full variable domain is KAGVTQTPRYLIKTRGQQVTLSCSPISGHRSVSWYQQTPGQGLQFLFEYFSETQRNKGNFPGRFSGRQFSNSRSEMNVSTLELGDSALYLCASARQYSYNEQFFGPGTRLTVL.

About this clone: The sample contains more than one DNA sequence encoding this CDR3. The gene calls are TRBV18 and TRBJ1-1, with 8 bases matching TRBD1. Losses at the gene ends were 6 bases for V and 3 bases for J; bases not matched to a gene: 3. The CDR3 is made up of 13 amino acids. CDR1 and CDR2 (germline): KGHSH, LQKENI. The CDR3 spells CASSRGQDTEAFF. CDR3 coding DNA: TGTGCCAGCTCCCGGGGACAGGACACTGAAGCTTTCTTT.

V and J are TRBV30 and TRBJ2-7; weak D call: TRBD1 (5 bases). Germline CDR1 and CDR2: GTSNPN and SVGIG (reference sequence). There are 14 residues in the CDR3. Trimming cost V 0 bases and J 5 bases, with 14 bases left between them. CDR3 amino acids: CAWSVWGISHEQYF. CDR3 bases: TGTGCCTGGAGTGTATGGGGCATCTCGCACGAGCAGTACTTC.

The J gene is TRBJ2-1, the V gene TRBV20-1; D is undetermined. Looked up from germline, CDR1 is DFQATT and CDR2 is SNEGSKA (reference sequence). Trimming shortened V by 7 bases and J by 7 bases, and 11 bases separated the two germline ends. The CDR3 extends over 11 amino acids. This CDR3 is CSVETLNEQFF. DNA for the CDR3: TGCAGTGTGGAAACCTTGAATGAGCAGTTCTTC.